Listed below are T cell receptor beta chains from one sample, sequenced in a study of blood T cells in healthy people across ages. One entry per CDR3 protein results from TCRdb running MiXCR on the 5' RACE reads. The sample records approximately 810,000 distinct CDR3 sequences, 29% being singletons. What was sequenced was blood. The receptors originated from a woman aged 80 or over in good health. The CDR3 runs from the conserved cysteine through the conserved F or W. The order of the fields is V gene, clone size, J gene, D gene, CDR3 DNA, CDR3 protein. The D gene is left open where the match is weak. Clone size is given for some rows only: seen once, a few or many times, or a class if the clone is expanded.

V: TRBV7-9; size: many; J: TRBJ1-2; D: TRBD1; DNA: TGTGCCAGCAGCTTAGTGGAGGGGGCCAGCTATGGCTACACCTTC; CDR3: CASSLVEGASYGYTF
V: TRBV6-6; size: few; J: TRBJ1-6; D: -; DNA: TGTGCCAGCAGCCCTTTAGAAGGGGCAGAATCACCCCTCCACTTT; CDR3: CASSPLEGAESPLHF
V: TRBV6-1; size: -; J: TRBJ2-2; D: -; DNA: TGTGCCAGCAGCGTTGAATTCACTGGGGAGCTGTTTTTT; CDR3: CASSVEFTGELFF
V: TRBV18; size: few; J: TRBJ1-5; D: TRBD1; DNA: TGTGCCAGCTTTTCCGGACAGGGGAACAATCAGCCCCAGCATTTT; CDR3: CASFSGQGNNQPQHF
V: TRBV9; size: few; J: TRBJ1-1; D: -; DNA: TGTGCCAGCAGCGTAGAACAGGGCGGTGAAGCTTTCTTT; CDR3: CASSVEQGGEAFF
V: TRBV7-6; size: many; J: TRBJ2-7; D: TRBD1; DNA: TGTGCCAGCAGCTTATGGACAGGGGTGGGGTACGAGCAGTACTTC; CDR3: CASSLWTGVGYEQYF
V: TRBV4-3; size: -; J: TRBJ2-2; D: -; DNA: TGCGCCAGCAGCCAAGTGGGGGCTACGAGGAACACCGGGGAGCTGTTTTTT; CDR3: CASSQVGATRNTGELFF
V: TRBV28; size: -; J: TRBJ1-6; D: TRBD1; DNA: TGTGCCAGCAGTTCCGCCGGGACAGGGTATTCACCCCTCCACTTT; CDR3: CASSSAGTGYSPLHF
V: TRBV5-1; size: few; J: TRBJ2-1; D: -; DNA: TGCGCCAGCACCTTCGAGGGTGAGCAGTTCTTC; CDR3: CASTFEGEQFF
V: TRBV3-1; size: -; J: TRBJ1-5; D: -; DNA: TGTGCCAGCAGCCAAGTCCCCAATCAGCCCCAGCATTTT; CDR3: CASSQVPNQPQHF
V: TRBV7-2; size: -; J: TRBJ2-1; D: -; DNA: TGTGCCAGCAGCTCAACAGGGAATCGACACAATGAGCAGTTCTTC; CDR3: CASSSTGNRHNEQFF
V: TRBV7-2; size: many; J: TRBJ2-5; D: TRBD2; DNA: TGTGCCAGCAGCGCCGGGGGGAGGGAGACCCAGTACTTC; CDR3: CASSAGGRETQYF
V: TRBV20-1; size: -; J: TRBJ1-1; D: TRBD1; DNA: TGCAGTCAAAGACAGGGGGCGAACACTGAAGCTTTCTTT; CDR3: CSQRQGANTEAFF
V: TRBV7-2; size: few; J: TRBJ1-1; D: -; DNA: TGTGCCAGCACCTATGGAGGGCGCTTGGTAAACACTGAAGCTTTCTTT; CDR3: CASTYGGRLVNTEAFF
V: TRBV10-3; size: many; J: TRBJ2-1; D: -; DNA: TGTGCCATCAGTCTCACAGGGTACAATGAGCAGTTCTTC; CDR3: CAISLTGYNEQFF
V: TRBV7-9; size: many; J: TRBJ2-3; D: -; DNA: TGTGCCAGCAGCTTAGTGGACGGGAGCGATACGCAGTATTTT; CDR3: CASSLVDGSDTQYF
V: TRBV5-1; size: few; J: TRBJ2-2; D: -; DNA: TGCGCCAGCAGGGGATCCATTGCGAACACCGGGGAGCTGTTTTTT; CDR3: CASRGSIANTGELFF
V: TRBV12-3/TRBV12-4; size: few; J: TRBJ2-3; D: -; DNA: TGTGCCAGCAATCTAGCAGGGAGACTAGATATGCAGTATTTT; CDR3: CASNLAGRLDMQYF
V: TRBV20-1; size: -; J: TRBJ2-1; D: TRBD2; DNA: TGCAGTGCTACGGTAGGGGGACTAGCGGGGACCGACAATGAGCAGTTCTTC; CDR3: CSATVGGLAGTDNEQFF